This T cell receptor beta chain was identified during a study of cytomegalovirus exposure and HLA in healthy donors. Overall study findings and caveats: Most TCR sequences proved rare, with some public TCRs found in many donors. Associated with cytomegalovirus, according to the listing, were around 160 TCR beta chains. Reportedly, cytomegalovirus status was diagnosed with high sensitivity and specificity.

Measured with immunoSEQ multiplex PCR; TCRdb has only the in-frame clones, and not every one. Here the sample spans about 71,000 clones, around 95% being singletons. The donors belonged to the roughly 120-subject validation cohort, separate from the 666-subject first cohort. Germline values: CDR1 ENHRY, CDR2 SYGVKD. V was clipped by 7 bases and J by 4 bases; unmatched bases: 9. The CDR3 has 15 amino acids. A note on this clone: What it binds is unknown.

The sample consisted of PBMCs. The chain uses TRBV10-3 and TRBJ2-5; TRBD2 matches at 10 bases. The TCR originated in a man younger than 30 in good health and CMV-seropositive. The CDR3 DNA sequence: TGTGCCATCAAAAGCGGGGGGGCCATCAGAGAGACCCAGTACTTC. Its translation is CAIKSGGAIRETQYF.